This TCR beta chain was sequenced during a study of T cell clones after liver transplantation. For the study at large: Pre-transplant mixed lymphocyte reactions yielded third-party-reactive TCRbeta sequences as comparators for graft-donor-reactive sequences. Overall study findings and caveats: These preliminary findings come from unstandardized post-transplant sampling times.

Here immunoSEQ multiplex PCR was the method, and the copy in TCRdb shows in-frame clones only, minus some. The table shows about 33,000 clones, with just under 95% occurring only once. This clone was seen only once. Antigen specificity is unknown. Germline CDR1 is SGHRS and CDR2 is YFSETQ. V was clipped by 2 bases and J by 6 bases, with 9 bases between them. The CDR3 spans 13 residues. The sequence was obtained from a human patient who received a liver transplant. Some T cells may trace back to the graft donor. The sequences come from CD8+ T cells from blood, collected 12 months after liver transplant. The chain has TRBV5-1 and TRBJ2-1, with D maybe TRBD2 (5 bases). CDR3 coding DNA: TGCGCCAGCAGCTTAGGAGGATCCAATGAGCAGTTCTTC. Translated: CASSLGGSNEQFF.